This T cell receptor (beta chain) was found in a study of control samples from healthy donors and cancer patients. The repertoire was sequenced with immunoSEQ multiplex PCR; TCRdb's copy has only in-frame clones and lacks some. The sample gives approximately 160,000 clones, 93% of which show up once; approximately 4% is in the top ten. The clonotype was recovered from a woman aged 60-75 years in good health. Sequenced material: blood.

CDR3 nucleotides: TGTGCCACCAGTCCTGGGACGGGTTATGGCTACACCTTC. This codes for CATSPGTGYGYTF. The chain carries TRBV15 and TRBJ1-2; the D gene is possibly TRBD1 (5 bases). The CDR3 totals 13 residues. Germline-derived CDR1 and CDR2 are LNHNV and YYDKDF (reference sequence). V was trimmed by 6 bases and J by 5 bases, leaving 13 bases between them. The complete variable domain, with remaining parts taken from reference TRBV15 and TRBJ1-2, reads DAMVIQNPRYQVTQFGKPVTLSCSQTLNHNVMYWYQQKSSQAPKLLFHYYDKDFNNEADTPDNFQSRRPNTSFCFLDIRSPGLGDTAMYLCATSPGTGYGYTFGSGTRLTVV.